This T cell receptor beta chain was sequenced during a study of response to subunit inactivated influenza vaccine. TCRdb re-derived calls from the RT-PCR reads in MiXCR, one entry per CDR3 protein. This table holds over 450,000 distinct CDR3 sequences, around 13% found once. The V gene lost 6 bases and the J gene lost 12 bases, with 18 bases spanning the gap. This CDR3 is built from 12 residues. Germline V lookup: CDR1 SQVTM, CDR2 ANQGSEA. Regarding this clonotype: The antigen is undetermined.

Findings and caveats of the study: It was suggested by the authors that few new T cells are recruited by each seasonal influenza vaccination.

This TCR came from a man over 45 who received an inactivated influenza vaccine. Material: PBMCs from blood, obtained 40 to 50 days after vaccination. The rearrangement links TRBV29-1 to TRBJ2-1; D possibly corresponds to TRBD2 (5 bases). The CDR3 here is CSVREPSIWQFF. The CDR3 DNA reads as TGCAGCGTCCGGGAACCCAGTATATGGCAGTTCTTC.